The subject of this entry is one T cell receptor (beta chain). Assay used: immunoSEQ multiplex PCR; TCRdb lists only in-frame clones, some missing. The sample lists 130,000 to 150,000 clones; approximately 88% were seen once. This sample was included in a study of T cell responses to AZD1222 COVID-19 vaccine. Study background: Second-dose groups at about 4 or about 12 weeks were pooled.

This CDR3 contains 14 residues. Germline-derived CDR1 and CDR2 are LGHDT and YNNKEL (reference sequence). The V gene lost 4 bases and the J gene lost 10 bases, with 14 bases spanning the gap. The clonotype was recovered from an adult in good health. V usage is TRBV3-1 (or the pseudogene TRBV3-2) and J usage is TRBJ1-6; tentatively, D is TRBD1 (5 bases). Sample: peripheral blood, taken on day 0 of AZD1222 vaccination. CDR3 nucleotides: TGTGCCAGCAGCCGGGACCAGGAGAGATCACCCCTCCACTTT. This codes for CASSRDQERSPLHF.